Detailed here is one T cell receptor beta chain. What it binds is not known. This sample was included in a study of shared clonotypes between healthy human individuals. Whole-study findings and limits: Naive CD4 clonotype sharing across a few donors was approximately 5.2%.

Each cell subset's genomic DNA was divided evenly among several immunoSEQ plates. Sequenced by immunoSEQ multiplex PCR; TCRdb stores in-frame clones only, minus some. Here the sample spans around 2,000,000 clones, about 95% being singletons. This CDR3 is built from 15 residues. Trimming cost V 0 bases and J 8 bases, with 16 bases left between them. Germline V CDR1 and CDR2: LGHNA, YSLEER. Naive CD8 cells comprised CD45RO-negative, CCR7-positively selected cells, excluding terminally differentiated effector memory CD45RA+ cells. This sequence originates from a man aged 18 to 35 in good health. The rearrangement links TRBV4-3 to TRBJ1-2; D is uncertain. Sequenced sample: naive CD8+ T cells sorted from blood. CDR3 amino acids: CASSQDWVGSDGYTF. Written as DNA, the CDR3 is TGCGCCAGCAGCCAAGATTGGGTAGGGTCGGACGGCTACACCTTC.